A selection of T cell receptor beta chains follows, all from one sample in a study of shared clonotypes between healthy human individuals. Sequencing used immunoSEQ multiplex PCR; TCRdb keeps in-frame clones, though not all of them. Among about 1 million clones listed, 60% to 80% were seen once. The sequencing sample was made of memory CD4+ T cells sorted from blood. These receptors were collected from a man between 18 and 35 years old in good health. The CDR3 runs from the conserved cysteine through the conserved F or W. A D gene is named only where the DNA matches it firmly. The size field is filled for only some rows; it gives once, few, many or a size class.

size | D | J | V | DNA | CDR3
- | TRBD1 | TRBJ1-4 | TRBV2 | TGTGCCAGCAGACGACAGGGCGGAAAACTGTTTTTT | CASRRQGGKLFF
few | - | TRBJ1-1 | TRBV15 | TGTGCCACCAGCAGCAGACAGGAGGTCACTGAAGCTTTCTTT | CATSSRQEVTEAFF
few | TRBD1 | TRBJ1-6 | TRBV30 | TGTGCCTGGAGTGCAGGGGTGACAGGGGAATCACCCCTCCACTTT | CAWSAGVTGESPLHF
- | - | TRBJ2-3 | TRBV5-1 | TGCGCCAGCTCACTTCGCGGGACTTCACTAGATACGCAGTATTTT | CASSLRGTSLDTQYF
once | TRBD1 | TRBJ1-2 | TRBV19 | TGTGCCAGTAGTACCTCCGGGACAGGGGGTGGCTATGGCTACACCTTC | CASSTSGTGGGYGYTF
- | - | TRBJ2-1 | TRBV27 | TGTGCCAGCCAGGTTAGCGCGTTTAGCTACAATGAGCAGTTCTTC | CASQVSAFSYNEQFF
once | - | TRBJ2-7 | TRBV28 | TGTGCCAGCACCCAACTGAACTCCTACGAGCAGTACTTC | CASTQLNSYEQYF
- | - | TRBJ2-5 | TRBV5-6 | TGTGCCAGCAGCGGACTGGCTCAAGAGACCCAGTACTTC | CASSGLAQETQYF
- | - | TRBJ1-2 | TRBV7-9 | TGTGCCAGCAGCTTTGAAACTAACTATGGCTACACCTTC | CASSFETNYGYTF
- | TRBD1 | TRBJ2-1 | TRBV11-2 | TGTGCCAGCAGCTTAAACTCAGGGGGCAATGAGCAGTTCTTC | CASSLNSGGNEQFF
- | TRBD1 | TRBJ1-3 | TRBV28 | TGTGCCAGCAGTTCGGGACAGTTGACCTCTGGAAACACCATATATTTT | CASSSGQLTSGNTIYF
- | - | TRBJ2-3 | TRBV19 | TGTGCCAGTAGCAACCGGCAGGGGTCCGCAGATACGCAGTATTTT | CASSNRQGSADTQYF
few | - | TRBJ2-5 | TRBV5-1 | TGCGCCAGCAGCTTGGCCCGCTACGTTCAAGAGACCCAGTACTTC | CASSLARYVQETQYF
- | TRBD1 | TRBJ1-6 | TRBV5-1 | TGCGCCAGCAGCTTGTCGGCAGGGGGAGATTCACCCCTCCACTTT | CASSLSAGGDSPLHF
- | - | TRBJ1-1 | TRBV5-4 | TGTGCCAGCAGCTCGAGGGCGAACACTGAAGCTTTCTTT | CASSSRANTEAFF
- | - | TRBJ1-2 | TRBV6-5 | TGTGCCAGCAGCTCAAATGAGGGATTCTATGGCTACACCTTC | CASSSNEGFYGYTF
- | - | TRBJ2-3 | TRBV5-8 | TGTGCCAGCAGCTTCCGACGGAGCGGAATGTCCACAGATACGCAGTATTTT | CASSFRRSGMSTDTQYF
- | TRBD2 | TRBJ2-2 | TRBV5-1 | TGCGCCAGCAGCTTGGAAAAAGCGGGGGCATACTCCACCGGGGAGCTGTTTTTT | CASSLEKAGAYSTGELFF
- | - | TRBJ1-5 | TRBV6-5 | TGTGCCAGCAGGCCCGGACGGGGCAATCAGCCCCAGCATTTT | CASRPGRGNQPQHF
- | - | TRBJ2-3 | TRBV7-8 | TGTGCCAGCAGCTTCGGACGGGGGCCACATAGCACAGATACGCAGTATTTT | CASSFGRGPHSTDTQYF
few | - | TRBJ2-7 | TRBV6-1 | TGTGCCAGCGTGAAGGTGCCATCCTACGAGCAGTACTTC | CASVKVPSYEQYF
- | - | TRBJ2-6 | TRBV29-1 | TGCAGCGTTGAAAGCGTTGCTGGGGCCAACGTCCTGACTTTC | CSVESVAGANVLTF
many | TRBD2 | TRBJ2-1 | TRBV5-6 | TGTGCCAGCAGCTCCTTATACGGGACTAGAGACAATGAGCAGTTCTTC | CASSSLYGTRDNEQFF
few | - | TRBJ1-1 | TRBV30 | TGTGCCCGTCTAAGTAGTGATGGGCAGGAAGCTTTCTTT | CARLSSDGQEAFF
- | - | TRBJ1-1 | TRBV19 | TGTGCCAGTAGTATCACAGGAGAAGCTTTCTTT | CASSITGEAFF
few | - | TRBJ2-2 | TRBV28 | TGTGCCAGCAGTCCTGCCGGAGGGTTCACCGGGGAGCTGTTTTTT | CASSPAGGFTGELFF
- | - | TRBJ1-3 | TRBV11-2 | TGTGCCAGCAGCTTTTTCGGAATAGGGAACTCTGGAAACACCATATATTTT | CASSFFGIGNSGNTIYF
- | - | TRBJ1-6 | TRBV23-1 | TGCGCCAGCAGTCAATTAAAGACAACGAATTCACCCCTCCACTTT | CASSQLKTTNSPLHF
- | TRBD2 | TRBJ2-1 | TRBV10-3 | TGTGCCATCAAGACCGGGGGGGCCTCGAATGAGCAGTTCTTC | CAIKTGGASNEQFF
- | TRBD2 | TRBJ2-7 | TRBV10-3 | TGTGCCATCCAGCGGGGGTTGGAAGACGAGCAGTACTTC | CAIQRGLEDEQYF
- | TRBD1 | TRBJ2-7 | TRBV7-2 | TGTGCCAGCAGCTTCACCGGGACAGGTTCCTACGAGCAGTACTTC | CASSFTGTGSYEQYF
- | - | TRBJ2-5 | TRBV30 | TGTGCCTGGAGTGCTGGACGCCAAGAGACCCAGTACTTC | CAWSAGRQETQYF
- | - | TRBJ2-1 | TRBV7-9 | TGTGCCAGCAGCTTACGGACCGGGCAGTTCTTC | CASSLRTGQFF
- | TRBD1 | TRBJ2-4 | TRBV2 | TGTGCCAGCAGTGCCGGGACAGGCTTTTTAGCCAAAAACATTCAGTACTTC | CASSAGTGFLAKNIQYF
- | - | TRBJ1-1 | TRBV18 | TGTGCCAGCTCACCCGAGCAACGGGGGAACACTGAAGCTTTCTTT | CASSPEQRGNTEAFF